This T cell receptor (beta chain) came from a study of cytomegalovirus exposure and HLA in healthy donors. In regard to this clone: Antigen: not known.

V shed 4 bases and J 4 bases; nucleotides not matched to a gene: 2. CDR1 is SGHTA, CDR2 FQGTGA, per germline. The CDR3 runs 13 residues. PCR primers comprised 60 Vbeta and 13 Jbeta primers. Assay: immunoSEQ multiplex PCR; the TCRdb copy retains only in-frame clones and omits some. This table holds about 170,000 clones, 82% found once. Whole-study findings and limits: About 87% or about 30% of the time was how often most TCR beta V segments were productive, according to an earlier analysis.

This receptor was taken from a male donor in good health and CMV-seronegative. V usage is TRBV7-3 and J usage is TRBJ1-1, with TRBD1 matching over 8 bases. Specimen: PBMCs. For the CDR3, the DNA is TGTGCCAGCAGCTCGACAGGGGCCACTGAAGCTTTCTTT. This encodes CASSSTGATEAFF.